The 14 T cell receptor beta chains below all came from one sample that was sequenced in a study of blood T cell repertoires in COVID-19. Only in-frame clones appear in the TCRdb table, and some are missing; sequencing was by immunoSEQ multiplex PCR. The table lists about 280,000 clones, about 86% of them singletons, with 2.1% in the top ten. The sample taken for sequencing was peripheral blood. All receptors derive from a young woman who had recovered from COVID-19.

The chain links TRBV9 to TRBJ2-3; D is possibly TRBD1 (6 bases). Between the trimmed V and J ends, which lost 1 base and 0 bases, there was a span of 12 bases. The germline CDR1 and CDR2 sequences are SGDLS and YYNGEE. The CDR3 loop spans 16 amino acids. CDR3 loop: CASSVPTGTSTDTQYF. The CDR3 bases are TGTGCCAGCAGCGTACCGACGGGGACAAGCACAGATACGCAGTATTTT.

The CDR3: CASSLAVRQGDGYTF. As DNA, the CDR3 is TGTGCCAGCAGCTTAGCTGTCAGGCAGGGGGATGGCTACACCTTC. The rearrangement links TRBV7-2 to TRBJ1-2, with 7 bases aligning to TRBD1. Germline CDR1 and CDR2: SGHTA and FQGNSA. The V and J ends lost 0 bases and 6 bases, in that order; junction bases with no gene match: 7. The CDR3 spans 15 residues.

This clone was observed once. The CDR3 nucleotides are TGTGCCAGCAGTTACTCGACTTGGACTAGCACCCACGAGCAGTACTTC. As protein: CASSYSTWTSTHEQYF. The rearrangement links TRBV6-5 to TRBJ2-7; the match to TRBD2 covers 8 bases. This CDR3 spans 16 amino acids. J gave up 5 bases and V 0 bases, and 9 bases lay outside the gene matches. Germline CDR1 MNHEY, CDR2 SVGAGI.

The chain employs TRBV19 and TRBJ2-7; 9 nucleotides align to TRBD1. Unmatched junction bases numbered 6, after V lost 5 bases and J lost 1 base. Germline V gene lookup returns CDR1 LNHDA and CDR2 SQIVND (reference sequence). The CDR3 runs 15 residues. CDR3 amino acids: CASSPRTGASYEQYF. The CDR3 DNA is TGTGCCAGTAGTCCTCGGACAGGGGCTTCCTACGAGCAGTACTTC.

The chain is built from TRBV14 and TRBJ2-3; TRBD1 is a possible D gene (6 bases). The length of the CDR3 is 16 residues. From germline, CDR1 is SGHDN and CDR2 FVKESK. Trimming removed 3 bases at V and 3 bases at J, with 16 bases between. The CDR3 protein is CASSHGANRATDTQYF. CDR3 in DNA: TGTGCCAGCAGCCACGGTGCGAACAGGGCTACAGATACGCAGTATTTT.

CDR3: CASSYGNYEQYF. The CDR3 nucleotides read TGTGCCAGCAGTTATGGCAACTACGAGCAGTACTTC. The chain has TRBV6-2 or TRBV6-3 and TRBJ2-7; no clear D. V was cut by 3 bases and J by 3 bases, with 6 bases left in between. CDR3 length: 12 amino acids. CDR1 is MNHEY, CDR2 SVGEGT, per germline.

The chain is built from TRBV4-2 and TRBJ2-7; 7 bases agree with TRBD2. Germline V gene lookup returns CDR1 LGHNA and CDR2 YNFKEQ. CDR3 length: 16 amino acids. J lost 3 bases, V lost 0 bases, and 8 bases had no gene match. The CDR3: CASSQETGLLSYEQYF. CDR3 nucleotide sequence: TGTGCCAGCAGCCAAGAAACGGGACTACTCAGCTACGAGCAGTACTTC.

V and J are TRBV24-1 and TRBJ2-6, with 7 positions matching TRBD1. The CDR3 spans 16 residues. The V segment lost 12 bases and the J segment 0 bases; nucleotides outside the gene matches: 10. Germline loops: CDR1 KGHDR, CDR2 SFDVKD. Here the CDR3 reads CAVGTEDFSGANVLTF. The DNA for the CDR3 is TGTGCCGTCGGGACAGAGGATTTCTCTGGGGCCAACGTCCTGACTTTC.

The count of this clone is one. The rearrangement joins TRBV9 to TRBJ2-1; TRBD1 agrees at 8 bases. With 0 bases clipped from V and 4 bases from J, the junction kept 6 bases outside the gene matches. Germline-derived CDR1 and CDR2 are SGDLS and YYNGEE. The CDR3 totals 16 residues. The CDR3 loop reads CASSVGQGTSYNEQFF. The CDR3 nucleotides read TGTGCCAGCAGCGTAGGACAGGGGACGTCATACAATGAGCAGTTCTTC.

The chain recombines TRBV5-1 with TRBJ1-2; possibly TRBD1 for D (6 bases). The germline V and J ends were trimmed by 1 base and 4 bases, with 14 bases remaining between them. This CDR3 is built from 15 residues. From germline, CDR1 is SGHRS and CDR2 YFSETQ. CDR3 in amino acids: CASSLSGQPPYGYTF. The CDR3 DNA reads TGCGCCAGCAGCTTGAGCGGACAGCCTCCCTATGGCTACACCTTC.

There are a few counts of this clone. As DNA, the CDR3 is TGTGCCAGCTCACCAGAGGCAGGCAATCAGCCCCAGCATTTT. Its protein product is CASSPEAGNQPQHF. This rearrangement joins TRBV18 to TRBJ1-5, with D unresolved. CDR1 and CDR2 from the germline V gene are KGHSH and LQKENI. The CDR3 is made up of 14 amino acids. The V and J ends lost 2 bases and 2 bases respectively, with 7 bases between them.

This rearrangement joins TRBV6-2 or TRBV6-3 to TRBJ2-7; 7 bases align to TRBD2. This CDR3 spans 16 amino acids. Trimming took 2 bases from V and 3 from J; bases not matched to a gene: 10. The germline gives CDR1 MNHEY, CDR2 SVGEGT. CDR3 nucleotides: TGTGCCAGCAGTTACGCTTCGAGCGGGGTGAACTACGAGCAGTACTTC. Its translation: CASSYASSGVNYEQYF.

The CDR3 is CASSLVSTGGTEAFF. CDR3 nucleotide sequence: TGCGCCAGCAGCTTGGTCTCGACCGGCGGCACTGAAGCTTTCTTT. V usage is TRBV5-1 and J usage is TRBJ1-1; the D is unclear. The germline CDR1 and CDR2 sequences are SGHRS and YFSETQ. Trimming shortened V by 0 bases and J by 4 bases, and 13 bases separated the two germline ends. The CDR3 sequence is 15 residues long.

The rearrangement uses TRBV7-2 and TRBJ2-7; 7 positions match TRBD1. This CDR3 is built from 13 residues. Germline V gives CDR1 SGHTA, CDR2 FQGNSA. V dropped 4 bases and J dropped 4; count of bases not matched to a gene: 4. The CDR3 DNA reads TGTGCCAGCAGCTCGGGACAGACATACGAGCAGTACTTC. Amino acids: CASSSGQTYEQYF.